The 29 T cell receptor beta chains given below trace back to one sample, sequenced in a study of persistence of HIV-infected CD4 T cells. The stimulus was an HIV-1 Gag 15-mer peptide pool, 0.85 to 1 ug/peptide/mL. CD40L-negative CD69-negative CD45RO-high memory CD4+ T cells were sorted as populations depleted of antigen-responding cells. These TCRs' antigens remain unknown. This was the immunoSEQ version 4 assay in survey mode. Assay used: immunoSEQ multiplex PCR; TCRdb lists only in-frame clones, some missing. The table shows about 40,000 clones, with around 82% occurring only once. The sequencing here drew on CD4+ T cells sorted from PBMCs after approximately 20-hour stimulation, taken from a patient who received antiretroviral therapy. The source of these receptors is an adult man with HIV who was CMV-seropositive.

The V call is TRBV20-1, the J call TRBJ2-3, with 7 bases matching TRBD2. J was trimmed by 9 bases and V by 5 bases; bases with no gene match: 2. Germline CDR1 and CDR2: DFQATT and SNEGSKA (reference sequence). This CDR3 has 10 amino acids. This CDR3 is CSAVSGTQYF. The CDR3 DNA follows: TGCAGTGCTGTTAGCGGGACGCAGTATTTT.

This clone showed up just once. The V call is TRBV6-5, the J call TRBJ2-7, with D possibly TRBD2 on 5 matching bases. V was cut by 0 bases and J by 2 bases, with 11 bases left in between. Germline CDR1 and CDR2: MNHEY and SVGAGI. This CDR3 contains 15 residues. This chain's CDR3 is CASSYSIGGAYEQYF. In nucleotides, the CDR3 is TGTGCCAGCAGTTACTCGATAGGAGGTGCCTACGAGCAGTACTTC.

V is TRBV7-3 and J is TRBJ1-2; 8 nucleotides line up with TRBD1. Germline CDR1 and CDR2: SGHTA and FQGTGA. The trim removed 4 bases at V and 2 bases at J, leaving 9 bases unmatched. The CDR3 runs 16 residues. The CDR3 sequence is CASSSTGALENYGYTF. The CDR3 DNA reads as TGTGCCAGCAGCTCGACAGGGGCTCTAGAAAACTATGGCTACACCTTC.

The CDR3 here is CASSDRLYGTDTQYF. In nucleotides, the CDR3 is TGTGCCAGCAGCGACCGCTTGTATGGGACAGATACGCAGTATTTT. The J gene is TRBJ2-3, the V gene TRBV7-9; D unresolved. Germline lookup yields CDR1 SEHNR and CDR2 FQNEAQ (reference sequence). This CDR3 is 15 amino acids long. V gave up 5 bases and J gave up 3 bases, with 15 bases separating them.

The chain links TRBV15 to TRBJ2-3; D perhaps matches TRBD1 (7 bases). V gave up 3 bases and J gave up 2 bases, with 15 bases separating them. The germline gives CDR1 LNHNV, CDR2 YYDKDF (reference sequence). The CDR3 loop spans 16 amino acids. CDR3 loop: CATSRNRGGVTDTQYF. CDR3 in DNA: TGTGCCACCAGCAGGAACAGGGGCGGGGTCACAGATACGCAGTATTTT.

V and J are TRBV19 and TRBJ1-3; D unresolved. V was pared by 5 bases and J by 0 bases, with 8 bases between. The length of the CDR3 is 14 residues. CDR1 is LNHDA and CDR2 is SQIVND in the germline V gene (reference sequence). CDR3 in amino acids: CASSFPSSGNTIYF. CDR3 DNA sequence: TGTGCCAGTAGTTTTCCGAGCTCTGGAAACACCATATATTTT.

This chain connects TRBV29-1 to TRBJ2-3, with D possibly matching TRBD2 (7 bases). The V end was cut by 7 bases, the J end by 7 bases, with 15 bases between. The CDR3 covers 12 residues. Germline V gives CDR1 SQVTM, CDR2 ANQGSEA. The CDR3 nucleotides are TGCAGCGACCAACACGGGGGGCATACGCAGTATTTT. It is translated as CSDQHGGHTQYF.

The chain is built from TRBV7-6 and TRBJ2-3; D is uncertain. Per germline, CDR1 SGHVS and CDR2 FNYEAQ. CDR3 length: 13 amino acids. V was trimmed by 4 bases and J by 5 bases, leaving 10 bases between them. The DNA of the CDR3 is TGTGCCAGCAGCTCCCCCCCCTTAGATACGCAGTATTTT. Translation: CASSSPPLDTQYF.

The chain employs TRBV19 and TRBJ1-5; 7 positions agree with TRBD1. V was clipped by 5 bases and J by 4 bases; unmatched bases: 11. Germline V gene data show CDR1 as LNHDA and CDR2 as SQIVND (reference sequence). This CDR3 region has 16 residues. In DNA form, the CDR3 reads TGTGCCAGTAGTCGACAGGGCGGTGTTTCAAATCAGCCCCAGCATTTT. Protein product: CASSRQGGVSNQPQHF. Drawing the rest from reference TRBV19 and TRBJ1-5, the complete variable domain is DGGITQSPKYLFRKEGQNVTLSCEQNLNHDAMYWYRQDPGQGLRLIYYSQIVNDFQKGDIAEGYSVSREKKESFPLTVTSAQKNPTAFYLCASSRQGGVSNQPQHFGDGTRLSIL.

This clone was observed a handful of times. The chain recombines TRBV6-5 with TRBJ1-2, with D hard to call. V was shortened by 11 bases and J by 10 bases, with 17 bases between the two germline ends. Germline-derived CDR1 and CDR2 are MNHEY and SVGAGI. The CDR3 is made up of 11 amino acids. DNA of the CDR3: TGTGCCTCCACGGATTCGATGGTCTACACCTTC. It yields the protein CASTDSMVYTF.

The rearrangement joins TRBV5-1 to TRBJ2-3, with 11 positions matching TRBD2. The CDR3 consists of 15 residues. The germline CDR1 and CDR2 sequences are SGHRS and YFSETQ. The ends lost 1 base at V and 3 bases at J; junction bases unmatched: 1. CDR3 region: CASSLTSGRTDTQYF. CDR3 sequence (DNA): TGCGCCAGCAGCTTGACTAGCGGGAGAACAGATACGCAGTATTTT.

CDR3 sequence: CASSPGGPGNTIYF. CDR3 in DNA: TGTGCCAGCAGCCCGGGGGGACCGGGAAACACCATATATTTT. The chain has TRBV5-6 and TRBJ1-3; the D gene is possibly TRBD1 (5 bases). V was shortened by 4 bases and J by 4 bases, with 12 bases between the two germline ends. CDR3 length: 14 amino acids. Germline V gene sequence: CDR1 SGHDT, CDR2 YYEEEE.

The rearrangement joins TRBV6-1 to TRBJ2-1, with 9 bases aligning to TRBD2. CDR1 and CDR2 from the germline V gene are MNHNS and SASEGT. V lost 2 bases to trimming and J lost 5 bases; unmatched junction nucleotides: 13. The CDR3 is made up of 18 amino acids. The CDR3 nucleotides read TGTGCCAGCAGTGAAAAATTTAGGCCTAGCGGGAAAAACAATGAGCAGTTCTTC. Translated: CASSEKFRPSGKNNEQFF.

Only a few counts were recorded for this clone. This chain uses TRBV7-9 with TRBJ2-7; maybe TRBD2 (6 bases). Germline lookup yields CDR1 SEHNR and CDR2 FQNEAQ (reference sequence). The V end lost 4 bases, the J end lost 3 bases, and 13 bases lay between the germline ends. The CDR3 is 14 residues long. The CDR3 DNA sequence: TGTGCCAGCAGCTCACGAGTAGCGGACTACGAGCAGTACTTC. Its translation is CASSSRVADYEQYF.

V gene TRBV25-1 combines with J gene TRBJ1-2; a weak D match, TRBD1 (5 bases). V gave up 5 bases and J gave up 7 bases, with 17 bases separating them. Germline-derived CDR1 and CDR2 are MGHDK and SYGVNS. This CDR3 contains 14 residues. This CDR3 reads CASSPPGGSFGYTF. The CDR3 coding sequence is TGTGCCAGCAGTCCTCCGGGGGGTTCATTTGGCTACACCTTC.

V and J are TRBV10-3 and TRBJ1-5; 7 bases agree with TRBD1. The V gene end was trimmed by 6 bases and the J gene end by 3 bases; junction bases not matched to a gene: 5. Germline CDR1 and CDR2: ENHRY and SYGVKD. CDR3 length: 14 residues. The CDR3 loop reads CAISRDRINQPQHF. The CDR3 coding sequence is TGTGCCATCAGCCGGGACAGAATCAATCAGCCCCAGCATTTT.

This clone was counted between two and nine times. In DNA form, the CDR3 reads TGTGCCAGCAGCTTAGGGGACAGGGACCACGAGCAGTACTTC. As protein: CASSLGDRDHEQYF. The gene calls are TRBV7-6 and TRBJ2-7; 9 bases fit TRBD1. The trim removed 1 base at V and 5 bases at J, leaving 3 bases unmatched. Per the germline V gene, CDR1 is SGHVS and CDR2 is FNYEAQ. The CDR3 covers 14 residues.

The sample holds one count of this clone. This CDR3 is CASRTGQGSEKLFF. The CDR3, as DNA: TGTGCCAGCAGAACGGGACAGGGTAGTGAAAAACTGTTTTTT. This chain connects TRBV6-5 to TRBJ1-4; 9 bases fit TRBD1. The germline gives CDR1 MNHEY, CDR2 SVGAGI. Trimming removed 6 bases from V and 7 bases from J; junction bases left unmatched: 6. The CDR3 contains 14 residues.

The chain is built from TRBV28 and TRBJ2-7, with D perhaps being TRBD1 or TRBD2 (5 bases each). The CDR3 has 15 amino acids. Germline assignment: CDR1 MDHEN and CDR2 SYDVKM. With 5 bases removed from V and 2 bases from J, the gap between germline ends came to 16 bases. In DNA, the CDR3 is TGTGCCAGCAGTCCTTCAAGGGACGGTACCTACGAGCAGTACTTC. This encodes CASSPSRDGTYEQYF.

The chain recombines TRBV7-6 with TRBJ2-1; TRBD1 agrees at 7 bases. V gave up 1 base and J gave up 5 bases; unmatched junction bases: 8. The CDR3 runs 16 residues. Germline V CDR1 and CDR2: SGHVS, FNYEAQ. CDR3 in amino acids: CASSLGPGQGDNEQFF. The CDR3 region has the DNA TGTGCCAGCAGCTTAGGCCCGGGTCAGGGGGACAATGAGCAGTTCTTC. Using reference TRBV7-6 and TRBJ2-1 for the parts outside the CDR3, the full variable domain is GAGVSQSPRYKVTKRGQDVALRCDPISGHVSLYWYRQALGQGPEFLTYFNYEAQQDKSGLPNDRFSAERPEGSISTLTIQRTEQRDSAMYRCASSLGPGQGDNEQFFGPGTRLTVL.

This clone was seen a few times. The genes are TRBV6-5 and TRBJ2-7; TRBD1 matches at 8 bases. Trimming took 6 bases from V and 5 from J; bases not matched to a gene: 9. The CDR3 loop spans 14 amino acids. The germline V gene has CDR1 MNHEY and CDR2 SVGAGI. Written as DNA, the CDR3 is TGTGCCAGCAGGACCGGGGCAGGGGGCCACGAGCAGTACTTC. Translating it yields CASRTGAGGHEQYF.

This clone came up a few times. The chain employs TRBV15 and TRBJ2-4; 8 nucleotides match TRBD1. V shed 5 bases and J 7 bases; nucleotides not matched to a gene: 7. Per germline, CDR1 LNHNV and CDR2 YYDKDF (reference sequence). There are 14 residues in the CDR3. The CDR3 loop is CATSLDRAGNIQYF. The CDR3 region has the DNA TGTGCCACCAGCCTGGACAGGGCTGGTAACATTCAGTACTTC.

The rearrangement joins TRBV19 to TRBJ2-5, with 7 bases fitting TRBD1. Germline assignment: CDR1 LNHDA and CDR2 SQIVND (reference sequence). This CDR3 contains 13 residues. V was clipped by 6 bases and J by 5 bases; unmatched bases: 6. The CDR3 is CASRLGGSETQYF. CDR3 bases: TGTGCCAGTAGATTAGGGGGCAGTGAGACCCAGTACTTC. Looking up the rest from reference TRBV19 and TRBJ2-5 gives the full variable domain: DGGITQSPKYLFRKEGQNVTLSCEQNLNHDAMYWYRQDPGQGLRLIYYSQIVNDFQKGDIAEGYSVSREKKESFPLTVTSAQKNPTAFYLCASRLGGSETQYFGPGTRLLVL.

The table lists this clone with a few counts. CDR3 region: CAWTPGGYTYGYTF. The DNA for the CDR3 is TGTGCCTGGACCCCAGGAGGATACACTTATGGCTACACCTTC. V and J are TRBV30 and TRBJ1-2, with D uncertain. The CDR3 covers 14 residues. Germline V gene data show CDR1 as GTSNPN and CDR2 as SVGIG (reference sequence). Trimming removed 4 bases from V and 5 bases from J, with 17 bases in between.

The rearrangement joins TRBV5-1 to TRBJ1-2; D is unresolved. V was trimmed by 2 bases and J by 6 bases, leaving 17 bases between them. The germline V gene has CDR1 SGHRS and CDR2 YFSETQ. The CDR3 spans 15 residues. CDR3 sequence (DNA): TGCGCCAGCAGCTTACAGACATCCCAAGCGGATGGCTACACCTTC. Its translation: CASSLQTSQADGYTF.

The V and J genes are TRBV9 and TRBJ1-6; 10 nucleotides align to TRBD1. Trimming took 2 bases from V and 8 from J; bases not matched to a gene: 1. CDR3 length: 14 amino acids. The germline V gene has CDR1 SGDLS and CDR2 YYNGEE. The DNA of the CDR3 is TGTGCCAGCAGCGTTGGACAGGGGGATTCACCCCTCCACTTT. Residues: CASSVGQGDSPLHF. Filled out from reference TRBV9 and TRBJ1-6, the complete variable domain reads DSGVTQTPKHLITATGQRVTLRCSPRSGDLSVYWYQQSLDQGLQFLIQYYNGEERAKGNILERFSAQQFPDLHSELNLSSLELGDSALYFCASSVGQGDSPLHFGNGTRLTVT.

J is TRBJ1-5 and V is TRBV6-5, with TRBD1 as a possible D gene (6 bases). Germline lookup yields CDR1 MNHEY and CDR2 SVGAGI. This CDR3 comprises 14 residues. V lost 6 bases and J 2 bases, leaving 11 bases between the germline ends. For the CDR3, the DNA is TGTGCCAGCAGGTACAGGGATGGCAATCAGCCCCAGCATTTT. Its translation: CASRYRDGNQPQHF.

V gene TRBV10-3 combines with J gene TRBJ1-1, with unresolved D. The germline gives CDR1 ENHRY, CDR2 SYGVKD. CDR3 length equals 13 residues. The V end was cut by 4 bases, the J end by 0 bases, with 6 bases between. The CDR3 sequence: CAISGMMNTEAFF. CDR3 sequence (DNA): TGTGCCATCAGTGGAATGATGAACACTGAAGCTTTCTTT.

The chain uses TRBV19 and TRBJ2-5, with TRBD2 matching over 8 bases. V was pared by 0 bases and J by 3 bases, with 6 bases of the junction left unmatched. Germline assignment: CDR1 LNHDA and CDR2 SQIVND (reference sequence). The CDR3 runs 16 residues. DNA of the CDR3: TGTGCCAGTAGTATAGACGTCCTAGCGGGCGAAGAGACCCAGTACTTC. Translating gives CASSIDVLAGEETQYF.